This T cell receptor (beta chain) was recovered during a study of T cells after yellow fever vaccination. Germline lookup yields CDR1 MNHEY and CDR2 SVGAGI. The length of the CDR3 is 17 residues. Losses at the gene ends were 8 bases for V and 4 bases for J; bases not matched to a gene: 18. TCRdb analysed the 5' RACE reads with MiXCR anew, one entry per CDR3 protein. The data show a few hundred thousand distinct CDR3 sequences, roughly 4% seen once. Comment on this clonotype: Its target is not known.

Study outcomes and limitations: Abundant contaminating clonotypes from the bulk population could appear in FACS-sorted repertoires.

The source of this sequence is a man younger than 35 who received the YFV17D yellow fever vaccine. This sequence joins TRBV6-5 and TRBJ2-5; TRBD1 aligns across 8 bases. Sequenced material: PBMCs, taken 5 days after the yellow fever booster vaccination. CDR3 loop: CASRQALGRGLGETQYF. CDR3 bases: TGTGCCAGCCGTCAGGCCCTCGGCAGGGGGCTGGGAGAGACCCAGTACTTC.